This TCR beta chain was identified during a study of OX40 agonist ivuxolimab in advanced cancers. CDR3 length equals 13 residues. Germline CDR1 reads SQVTM; CDR2 reads ANQGSEA. J lost 3 bases, V lost 5 bases, and 4 bases had no gene match. Sequenced by immunoSEQ multiplex PCR; TCRdb stores in-frame clones only, minus some. The sample has about 62,000 clones; approximately 79% are singletons. Sequencing used CD4+ or CD8+ T cells sorted from blood, obtained in a trial of the OX40 agonist ivuxolimab. The V gene is TRBV29-1, the J gene TRBJ2-5, with TRBD1 identical over 9 bases. The clonotype was recovered from an adult with an advanced solid tumor such as melanoma, head and neck, liver or kidney cancer. CDR3 in amino acids: CSVIRQGEETQYF. CDR3 DNA: TGCAGCGTTATTAGACAGGGGGAAGAGACCCAGTACTTC.